This TCR beta chain was documented in a study of T cells in tumors after PD-1 blockade. Some clones are missing from TCRdb's copy, which holds only in-frame ones; the method was immunoSEQ multiplex PCR. The sample records around 46,000 clones, 75% to 80% being singletons. The germline V gene has CDR1 SGDLS and CDR2 YYNGEE. The CDR3 totals 15 residues. V lost 4 bases, J lost 10 bases, and 18 bases lay in between. This sequence joins TRBV9 and TRBJ1-6, with D perhaps matching TRBD1 (5 bases). Sequenced here: PBMCs, sampled before anti-PD-1 treatment. This clonotype originated in a human donor with basal cell carcinoma. This CDR3 reads CASSTHQGISSPLHF. The CDR3 DNA reads as TGTGCCAGCAGCACCCATCAGGGTATTAGCTCACCCCTCCACTTT.